The 21 T cell receptor beta chains given below trace back to one sample, sequenced in a study of OX40 agonist ivuxolimab in advanced cancers. Data came from immunoSEQ multiplex PCR; TCRdb stores just in-frame clones and leaves some out. The table includes about 19,000 clones, approximately 77% detected once. The input for sequencing was CD4+ or CD8+ T cells sorted from blood, taken in a trial of the OX40 agonist ivuxolimab. Source of these receptors: an adult with an advanced solid tumor such as melanoma, head and neck, liver or kidney cancer.

Comment on this clone: A single base separates this from a much larger clone, so it may be a read error. This chain uses TRBV4-1 with TRBJ2-7; a weak D match, TRBD1 (5 bases). The CDR3 has 15 amino acids. V lost 0 bases and J 2 bases, leaving 11 bases between the germline ends. Germline CDR1 is MGHRA and CDR2 is YSYEKL. The CDR3 spells CASSQEGRATYEQYF. The DNA of the CDR3 is TGCGCCAGCAGCCAAGAAGGCAGGGCGACCTACGAGCAGTACTTC.

The rearrangement uses TRBV7-2 and TRBJ2-7; D is uncertain. The CDR3 contains 15 residues. From germline, CDR1 is SGHTA and CDR2 FQGNSA. V shed 1 base and J shed 3 bases, with 13 bases lying between them. CDR3: CASSLESRENYEQYF. CDR3 nucleotide sequence: TGTGCCAGCAGCTTAGAGAGCAGAGAGAACTACGAGCAGTACTTC.

J is TRBJ2-2 and V is TRBV5-8, with no clear D. The CDR3 consists of 14 residues. Germline CDR1 SGHTS, CDR2 YDEGEE. V lost 2 bases, J lost 1 base, and 6 bases lay in between. CDR3 sequence reads: CASSFRQNTGELFF. In DNA form, the CDR3 reads TGTGCCAGCAGCTTCCGACAGAACACCGGGGAGCTGTTTTTT.

The gene calls are TRBV27 and TRBJ1-5; TRBD1 is a possible D gene (5 bases). This CDR3 is 13 amino acids long. Trimming shortened V by 5 bases and J by 7 bases, and 12 bases separated the two germline ends. The germline V gene encodes CDR1 MNHEY and CDR2 SMNVEV (reference sequence). The CDR3 loop reads CASSPEGNQPQHF. In DNA form, the CDR3 reads TGTGCCAGCAGTCCCGAGGGGAACCAGCCCCAGCATTTT.

The rearrangement uses TRBV7-6 and TRBJ2-3; a weak D match, TRBD1 (6 bases). The CDR3 runs to 13 residues. The germline V gene encodes CDR1 SGHVS and CDR2 FNYEAQ. Trimming left V 5 bases short and J 6 bases short, with 12 bases between. CDR3 residues: CASSAYRVDTQYF. In DNA, the CDR3 is TGTGCCAGCAGCGCCTACAGGGTGGATACGCAGTATTTT.

This sequence joins TRBV29-1 and TRBJ1-3; D not resolved. Germline assignment: CDR1 SQVTM and CDR2 ANQGSEA. The V end lost 0 bases, the J end lost 0 bases, and 9 bases lay between the germline ends. The CDR3 contains 15 residues. The CDR3 reads CSVEDEGFSGNTIYF. The DNA for the CDR3 is TGCAGCGTTGAAGATGAAGGGTTCTCTGGAAACACCATATATTTT. Complete variable domain (other parts from reference TRBV29-1 and TRBJ1-3): SAVISQKPSRDICQRGTSLTIQCQVDSQVTMMFWYRQQPGQSLTLIATANQGSEATYESGFVIDKFPISRPNLTFSTLTVSNMSPEDSSIYLCSVEDEGFSGNTIYFGEGSWLTVV.

V and J are TRBV29-1 and TRBJ2-2; D not certain. This CDR3 region has 12 residues. Germline CDR1 reads SQVTM; CDR2 reads ANQGSEA. V lost 8 bases, J lost 5 bases, and 12 bases lay in between. As DNA, the CDR3 is TGCAGCATTACTACCGAGACCGGGGAGCTGTTTTTT. It codes for CSITTETGELFF.

Worth noting for this clone: The identical CDR3 is also encoded by other nucleotide sequences in the sample. The V and J genes are TRBV5-4 and TRBJ2-2, with D perhaps TRBD1 (6 bases). This CDR3 spans 15 amino acids. The V and J ends lost 4 bases and 4 bases respectively, with 14 bases between them. CDR1 is SGHNT and CDR2 is YYREEE in the germline V gene (reference sequence). In nucleotides, the CDR3 is TGTGCCAGCAGCCCTCTGACAGGAAGCACCGGGGAGCTGTTTTTT. Its protein product is CASSPLTGSTGELFF.

The gene calls are TRBV21-1 and TRBJ2-6; TRBD2, the D gene given by the table, was not confirmed from the DNA. TRBV21-1 is annotated as a pseudogene. CDR3 length: 17 residues. Here the CDR3 DNA reads TGTGCCAGCGGAGCGGGGGCAGGAGCCTCTGGGGCCAACGTCCTGACTTTC. Its translation: CASGAGAGASGANVLTF.

The chain combines TRBV30 with TRBJ2-7, with a weak D call TRBD1 (6 bases). Trimming pared 2 bases from V and 2 bases from J, leaving 13 bases between. The CDR3 loop spans 14 amino acids. Germline loops: CDR1 GTSNPN, CDR2 SVGIG (reference sequence). This CDR3 reads CAWSQGQNPYEQYF. The CDR3 DNA follows: TGTGCCTGGAGTCAAGGACAGAACCCCTACGAGCAGTACTTC.

V gene TRBV5-6 combines with J gene TRBJ2-5; D might be TRBD2 (6 bases). The V end lost 1 base, the J end lost 3 bases, and 10 bases lay between the germline ends. The CDR3 has 14 amino acids. The V gene's germline CDR1 is SGHDT and CDR2 YYEEEE. The CDR3 DNA is TGTGCCAGCAGCTTGAGGGACTCAGAAGAGACCCAGTACTTC. This encodes CASSLRDSEETQYF.

In this sample, this clone turned up once. An end of the junction differs from the germline gene, which may be a read error. The J gene is TRBJ2-7, the V gene TRBV7-9, with D possibly TRBD2 on 6 matching bases. The germline V gene encodes CDR1 SEHNR and CDR2 FQNEAQ (reference sequence). The CDR3 length is 14 residues. The CDR3 DNA reads as TGCGCCAGCAGCCAAGATGGAGGGAGCTACGAGCAGTACTTC. Amino acid sequence: CASSQDGGSYEQYF.

This clone was seen only a few times. V is TRBV28 and J is TRBJ2-3, with 11 bases lining up with TRBD2. V lost 3 bases and J lost 4; bases outside the gene matches: 6. This CDR3 contains 16 residues. CDR1 is MDHEN and CDR2 is SYDVKM in the germline V gene. The CDR3 DNA reads TGTGCCAGCAGTTTCTCTCTAGCGGGGGGCCCAGATACGCAGTATTTT. Protein: CASSFSLAGGPDTQYF.

The chain joins TRBV9 to TRBJ2-3; 7 positions match TRBD1. The CDR3 is 14 amino acids. Germline V gene sequence: CDR1 SGDLS, CDR2 YYNGEE. V was pared by 2 bases and J by 5 bases, with 5 bases of the junction left unmatched. CDR3 sequence (DNA): TGTGCCAGCAGCGTCACAGGGGTGGTAGATACGCAGTATTTT. It codes for CASSVTGVVDTQYF.

J is TRBJ1-4 and V is TRBV7-2; D is undetermined. Between the trimmed V and J ends, which lost 1 base and 8 bases, there was a span of 11 bases. The CDR3 is made up of 14 amino acids. Germline assignment: CDR1 SGHTA and CDR2 FQGNSA. The CDR3 here is CASSLEGELEKLFF. In nucleotides, the CDR3 is TGTGCCAGCAGCTTAGAGGGAGAGTTGGAAAAACTGTTTTTT.

This chain connects TRBV4-1 to TRBJ1-5, with a possible D match to TRBD1 (5 bases). CDR1 and CDR2 (germline): MGHRA, YSYEKL. Trimming removed 0 bases from V and 2 bases from J, with 11 bases in between. CDR3 length: 16 residues. Here the CDR3 DNA reads TGCGCCAGCAGCCAAGAGGGACCTAGGGGCAATCAGCCCCAGCATTTT. It codes for CASSQEGPRGNQPQHF.

The rearrangement joins TRBV28 to TRBJ2-1; 9 nucleotides line up with TRBD2. Germline V CDR1 and CDR2: MDHEN, SYDVKM. V gave up 7 bases and J gave up 10 bases; unmatched junction bases: 17. This CDR3 has 16 residues. The DNA for the CDR3 is TGTGCCAGCATTACCGCTCGACTAGCGGCCCTTAGGGAGCAGTTCTTC. Translated, it gives CASITARLAALREQFF.

This chain's CDR3 is CASSSYGIFPHEQYF. The CDR3 DNA is TGTGCCAGCAGCTCATATGGCATCTTCCCCCACGAGCAGTACTTC. The V call is TRBV5-6, the J call TRBJ2-7, with D unclear. Germline CDR1 is SGHDT and CDR2 is YYEEEE. This CDR3 contains 15 residues. V lost 3 bases and J lost 5, with 18 bases in between.

This chain connects TRBV9 to TRBJ2-3; 9 nucleotides match TRBD1. The CDR3 runs 15 residues. The V and J ends lost 4 bases and 5 bases, in that order; junction bases with no gene match: 8. Germline CDR1 SGDLS, CDR2 YYNGEE. CDR3 DNA: TGTGCCAGCAGCACCACACAGGGGGCGGTAGATACGCAGTATTTT. It codes for CASSTTQGAVDTQYF.

As regards this clone: One end of the junction fails to match germline, which may point to a read error. The chain is built from TRBV5-4 and TRBJ2-2; the match to TRBD2 covers 10 bases. Looked up from germline, CDR1 is SGHNT and CDR2 is YYREEE (reference sequence). The CDR3 sequence is 15 residues long. This CDR3 reads CASTKGLAAHRGAVF. The CDR3 DNA sequence: TGTGCCAGCACCAAAGGACTAGCGGCTCACCGGGGAGCTGTTTTT.

The chain has TRBV9 and TRBJ2-7; tentative D call: TRBD2 (7 bases). CDR3 length: 16 amino acids. The germline gives CDR1 SGDLS, CDR2 YYNGEE. V lost 1 base and J lost 5, with 19 bases in between. The CDR3 nucleotides are TGTGCCAGCAGCGTACGATCCGGGGAGGGGGTCGACGAGCAGTACTTC. Amino acid sequence: CASSVRSGEGVDEQYF.